Listed here is a single T cell receptor beta chain. Its antigen is undetermined. The record originates from a study of T cell responses to AZD1222 COVID-19 vaccine. General study points: Across the whole spike, CD4 TCRs peaked at regions 160-218 and 743-854. Unmutated variant regions are reportedly targeted by nearly half of spike-specific TCRs. Most donors were white British and more were female, and clonal diversity was possibly underestimated.

This CDR3 has 11 residues. Between the trimmed V and J ends, which lost 7 bases and 4 bases, there was a span of 7 bases. The germline V gene has CDR1 LNHDA and CDR2 SQIVND (reference sequence). Here immunoSEQ multiplex PCR was the method, and the copy in TCRdb shows in-frame clones only, minus some. The sample consists of around 100,000 clones, less than 95% of them appearing once. The chain has TRBV19 and TRBJ1-2; no clear D gene. The sequence derives from an adult in good health. The sample in question was peripheral blood, obtained on day 0 of AZD1222 vaccination. The CDR3 reads CASTDSYGYTF. CDR3 DNA sequence: TGTGCCAGTACAGACTCCTATGGCTACACCTTC.